The 13 T cell receptor beta chains reported below all come from one sample, sequenced in a study of T cell responses to AZD1222 COVID-19 vaccine. TCRdb's copy holds only in-frame clones and misses some; the assay was immunoSEQ multiplex PCR. Of about 120,000 clones in the sample, approximately 92% were seen once. The sample was peripheral blood, taken on day 0 of AZD1222 vaccination. Receptors originate from an adult in good health.

The chain joins TRBV3-1 (or the pseudogene TRBV3-2) to TRBJ2-3; D remains ambiguous. The CDR3 runs 14 residues. CDR1 and CDR2 (germline): LGHDT, YNNKEL (reference sequence). The ends were cut back, 0 bases at V and 2 bases at J, with 6 bases in the middle. This chain's CDR3 is CASSQDTPTDTQYF. Written as DNA, the CDR3 is TGTGCCAGCAGCCAAGACACCCCCACAGATACGCAGTATTTT.

This chain uses TRBV13 with TRBJ2-1, with TRBD2 matching over 10 bases. The V gene end was trimmed by 2 bases and the J gene end by 5 bases; junction bases not matched to a gene: 3. The germline V gene encodes CDR1 PRHDT and CDR2 FYEKMQ (reference sequence). This CDR3 is 15 amino acids long. The chain's CDR3 is CASSLRTSGNNEQFF. The CDR3 coding sequence is TGTGCCAGCAGCTTACGGACTAGCGGAAACAATGAGCAGTTCTTC.

The V gene is TRBV3-1 (or the pseudogene TRBV3-2), the J gene TRBJ1-5; no reliable D call. Trimming cost V 4 bases and J 2 bases, with 6 bases left between them. The CDR3 totals 13 residues. CDR1 is LGHDT, CDR2 YNNKEL, per germline (reference sequence). The CDR3 loop reads CASSPMGNQPQHF. CDR3 DNA: TGTGCCAGCAGCCCCATGGGCAATCAGCCCCAGCATTTT.

The chain uses TRBV6-2 or TRBV6-3 and TRBJ1-2; unclear D gene. Germline V gives CDR1 MNHEY, CDR2 SVGEGT. The CDR3 runs to 14 residues. The V end was cut by 0 bases, the J end by 2 bases, with 7 bases between. The DNA of the CDR3 is TGTGCCAGCAGTTACTCTTACGGAAACTATGGCTACACCTTC. Translation gives CASSYSYGNYGYTF.

This clone is termed medium-sized (0.01 to 0.1%). This sequence joins TRBV4-3 and TRBJ2-1; 14 bases match TRBD2. This CDR3 is built from 16 residues. Germline CDR1 LGHNA, CDR2 YSLEER. V lost 1 base and J lost 4; bases outside the gene matches: 0. The CDR3 loop is CASSQGLAGGYNEQFF. The CDR3 DNA reads TGCGCCAGCAGCCAAGGACTAGCGGGAGGGTACAATGAGCAGTTCTTC.

This clone appeared a single time. The chain is built from TRBV15 and TRBJ1-2; 7 nucleotides agree with TRBD1. The V and J ends lost 6 bases and 4 bases, in that order; junction bases with no gene match: 11. This CDR3 spans 15 amino acids. Germline V gene lookup returns CDR1 LNHNV and CDR2 YYDKDF (reference sequence). The CDR3: CATRGQQRRGYGYTF. DNA for the CDR3: TGTGCCACCAGGGGACAGCAGAGACGTGGCTATGGCTACACCTTC.

The chain uses TRBV6-2 or TRBV6-3 and TRBJ1-2, with 8 positions matching TRBD1. The CDR3 consists of 16 residues. J gave up 7 bases and V 5 bases, and 15 bases lay outside the gene matches. Germline values: CDR1 MNHEY, CDR2 SVGEGT. CDR3 loop: CASSPLGFQGAGGYTF. CDR3 coding DNA: TGTGCCAGCAGTCCCCTGGGTTTCCAGGGGGCGGGTGGCTACACCTTC.

This chain connects TRBV10-1 to TRBJ2-4, with D hard to call. The CDR3 is 13 amino acids. Trimming left V 3 bases short and J 5 bases short, with 8 bases between. From germline, CDR1 is WNHNN and CDR2 SYGVQD (reference sequence). CDR3 residues: CASSDKVENIQYF. For the CDR3, the DNA is TGCGCCAGCAGTGATAAGGTCGAAAACATTCAGTACTTC.

The chain combines TRBV27 with TRBJ2-2; 10 bases agree with TRBD1. This CDR3 has 16 amino acids. Trimming at V came to 7 bases and at J to 3 bases, leaving 8 bases not matched to a gene. Germline V gene sequence: CDR1 MNHEY, CDR2 SMNVEV (reference sequence). The CDR3 nucleotides are TGTGCCAGCAAGGCCCCGGGACAGGGGTACACCGGGGAGCTGTTTTTT. Protein product: CASKAPGQGYTGELFF.

V gene TRBV19 combines with J gene TRBJ2-7; TRBD2 matches 13 bases. After removal of 4 bases from V and 0 bases from J, the junction contained 12 bases not matched to a gene. Per germline, CDR1 LNHDA and CDR2 SQIVND (reference sequence). This CDR3 comprises 19 residues. The CDR3 spells CASSNRTLGLAGISYEQYF. Written as DNA, the CDR3 is TGTGCCAGTAGTAATAGGACATTGGGACTAGCGGGAATCTCCTACGAGCAGTACTTC.

In this sample, this clone turned up once. V is TRBV5-1 and J is TRBJ2-7; TRBD1 is a possible D gene (6 bases). The germline V gene has CDR1 SGHRS and CDR2 YFSETQ. The CDR3 sequence is 13 residues long. The V and J ends lost 4 bases and 3 bases respectively, with 11 bases between them. In DNA, the CDR3 is TGCGCCAGCAGCGATCACAGGGACTACGAGCAGTACTTC. This gives the protein CASSDHRDYEQYF.

This clone was counted once. The chain recombines TRBV5-8 with TRBJ1-1; D is undetermined. The CDR3 runs 13 residues. From germline, CDR1 is SGHTS and CDR2 YDEGEE. V lost 1 base to trimming and J lost 1 base, with 5 bases between them. DNA of the CDR3: TGTGCCAGCAGCTTGACCGCGAACACTGAAGCTTTCTTT. It encodes CASSLTANTEAFF. The variable domain in full, with the rest retrieved from reference TRBV5-8 and TRBJ1-1, is EAGVTQSPTHLIKTRGQQATLRCSPISGHTSVYWYQQALGLGLQFLLWYDEGEERNRGNFPPRFSGRQFPNYSSELNVNALELEDSALYLCASSLTANTEAFFGQGTRLTVV.

The gene calls are TRBV13 and TRBJ1-6, with 8 bases identical to TRBD1. With V trimmed by 3 bases and J by 7 bases, 5 bases remained unmatched. The germline V gene encodes CDR1 PRHDT and CDR2 FYEKMQ (reference sequence). The CDR3 consists of 15 residues. The CDR3 sequence: CASSLTGDLNSPLHF. The CDR3 bases are TGTGCCAGCAGCTTGACAGGGGACCTGAATTCACCCCTCCACTTT.